One sample yielded the 6 T cell receptor beta chains listed below, sequenced in a study of cytomegalovirus exposure and HLA in healthy donors. This PCR relied on a set of 60 Vbeta primers and 13 Jbeta primers. Measured with immunoSEQ multiplex PCR; TCRdb has only the in-frame clones, and not every one. The sample carries about 77,000 clones, 70% to 85% recorded once. What was sequenced was PBMCs. These receptors were obtained from a woman aged 40 to 55 in good health and CMV-seronegative.

The chain recombines TRBV11-2 with TRBJ1-1; weak D call: TRBD1 (5 bases). CDR3 length equals 15 residues. Germline V gene sequence: CDR1 SGHAT, CDR2 FQNNGV. V lost 1 base to trimming and J lost 1 base, with 10 bases between them. CDR3 region: CASSLVSGKNTEAFF. CDR3 in DNA: TGTGCCAGCAGCTTAGTTTCAGGGAAGAACACTGAAGCTTTCTTT.

V is TRBV11-2 and J is TRBJ2-7; possible D gene TRBD2, 6 bases. V gave up 4 bases and J gave up 4 bases, with 8 bases separating them. The CDR3 sequence is 12 residues long. Germline lookup yields CDR1 SGHAT and CDR2 FQNNGV. The CDR3 region has the DNA TGTGCCAGCAGCTCCGCGGGGTACGAGCAGTACTTC. Protein product: CASSSAGYEQYF.

There are a few counts of this clone. V usage is TRBV6-6 and J usage is TRBJ1-4; D possibly corresponds to TRBD1 (6 bases). The V and J ends lost 2 bases and 5 bases respectively, with 15 bases between them. Per germline, CDR1 MNHNY and CDR2 SVGAGI (reference sequence). This CDR3 has 16 amino acids. The CDR3 DNA sequence: TGTGCCAGCAGTTACGTCCTGACAGGATCGAATGAAAAACTGTTTTTT. It translates to CASSYVLTGSNEKLFF.

The chain employs TRBV9 and TRBJ1-4; D is ambiguous. The germline CDR1 and CDR2 sequences are SGDLS and YYNGEE. The CDR3 runs 14 residues. V was trimmed by 3 bases and J by 0 bases, leaving 6 bases between them. CDR3 DNA sequence: TGTGCCAGCAGCGACCGGGCAACTAATGAAAAACTGTTTTTT. This sequence encodes CASSDRATNEKLFF. The variable domain in full, completed from reference TRBV9 and TRBJ1-4, reads DSGVTQTPKHLITATGQRVTLRCSPRSGDLSVYWYQQSLDQGLQFLIQYYNGEERAKGNILERFSAQQFPDLHSELNLSSLELGDSALYFCASSDRATNEKLFFGSGTQLSVL.

V usage is TRBV9 and J usage is TRBJ2-1, with a weak D call TRBD2 (7 bases). This CDR3 has 19 amino acids. Trimming took 1 base from V and 3 from J, leaving 23 bases between them. Germline V gene sequence: CDR1 SGDLS, CDR2 YYNGEE. The CDR3 sequence is CASSVRGGSVELGYNEQFF. The DNA for the CDR3 is TGTGCCAGCAGCGTACGCGGGGGCTCTGTCGAACTAGGCTACAATGAGCAGTTCTTC.

The V gene is TRBV7-2, the J gene TRBJ2-3; D gene unclear. The CDR3 is made up of 12 amino acids. The germline gives CDR1 SGHTA, CDR2 FQGNSA. Trimming shortened V by 2 bases and J by 13 bases, and 13 bases separated the two germline ends. The CDR3 DNA is TGTGCCAGCAGCTTACTACTCCAAACTAAGTATTTT. Residues: CASSLLLQTKYF.